Below are 32 T cell receptor beta chains sequenced from a single sample in a study of glioma-infiltrating T cells. TCR alpha and beta CDR3 regions were amplified from RNA using iRepertoire nested multiplex PCR. TCRdb reprocessed the multiplex PCR reads via MiXCR and lists one record per CDR3 protein. The table lists approximately 400,000 distinct CDR3 sequences, more than 35% of them singletons. The material sequenced was glioma tissue, nonneoplastic brain tissue, or PBMCs (not recorded which). Every receptor here comes from a human donor with low-grade glioma or glioblastoma, undergoing nonglioma brain surgery, or in good health (not recorded which).

This clonotype was counted a few times. The V and J genes are TRBV3-1 and TRBJ1-6; no reliable D call. The CDR3 loop spans 14 amino acids. The V and J ends lost 0 bases and 9 bases respectively, with 9 bases between them. Germline V CDR1 and CDR2: LGHDT, YNNKEL (reference sequence). The CDR3 reads CASSQDRTGSPLHF. The DNA of the CDR3 is TGTGCCAGCAGCCAAGATCGGACGGGTTCACCCCTCCACTTT.

This clonotype showed up just a few times. This chain uses TRBV6-1 with TRBJ2-1; TRBD2 agrees at 11 bases. CDR3 size: 18 residues. V gave up 6 bases and J gave up 9 bases; unmatched junction bases: 19. Germline V gene lookup returns CDR1 MNHNS and CDR2 SASEGT. DNA of the CDR3: TGTGCCAGCAGCCGACACGCGTCTACTAGCGGGAGCCGGGGTGAGCAGTTCTTC. Protein sequence: CASSRHASTSGSRGEQFF.

The chain has TRBV7-9 and TRBJ2-7; 12 bases match TRBD1. V lost 4 bases and J lost 3; bases outside the gene matches: 4. Germline V gene data show CDR1 as SEHNR and CDR2 as FQNEAQ (reference sequence). The CDR3 spans 15 residues. This CDR3 reads CASSSGQGANYEQYF. CDR3 in DNA: TGTGCCAGCAGCTCGGGACAGGGGGCGAACTACGAGCAGTACTTC. Together with reference TRBV7-9 and TRBJ2-7, the CDR3 gives the full variable domain: DTGVSQNPRHKITKRGQNVTFRCDPISEHNRLYWYRQTLGQGPEFLTYFQNEAQLEKSRLLSDRFSAERPKGSFSTLEIQRTEQGDSAMYLCASSSGQGANYEQYFGPGTRLTVT.

The chain uses TRBV10-3 and TRBJ2-1; D gene ambiguous. This CDR3 is built from 12 residues. Trimming shortened V by 6 bases and J by 5 bases, and 8 bases separated the two germline ends. Germline V lookup: CDR1 ENHRY, CDR2 SYGVKD. The CDR3 reads CAISRLNNEQFF. CDR3 DNA sequence: TGTGCCATCAGCCGACTGAACAATGAGCAGTTCTTC.

This clonotype came up many times. The chain recombines TRBV6-1 with TRBJ1-2; D is unclear. The V end was cut by 1 base, the J end by 4 bases, with 13 bases between. Germline loops: CDR1 MNHNS, CDR2 SASEGT. The CDR3 runs 15 residues. The CDR3 nucleotides read TGTGCCAGCAGTGAAGAGGCGGGGAAAGGCTATGGCTACACCTTC. Amino acids: CASSEEAGKGYGYTF.

Comments on this clonotype: The likely explanation is a read error, given a far larger clone one base away. The J gene is TRBJ2-3, the V gene TRBV28, with unresolved D. The CDR3 totals 11 residues. Germline-derived CDR1 and CDR2 are MDHEN and SYDVKM. Trimming stripped 2 bases from V and 8 bases from J, with 5 bases between. In nucleotides, the CDR3 is TGTGCCAGCAGTTTAGGAAGTACGCAGTATTTT. Translation: CASSLGSTQYF.

Note on this clonotype: A read error is possible here, since a much larger clone lies one base away. The chain carries TRBV20-1 and TRBJ1-2, with TRBD1 matching over 9 bases. This CDR3 has 13 residues. CDR1 and CDR2 from the germline V gene are DFQATT and SNEGSKA (reference sequence). The CDR3 region has the DNA TGCGGTGCTCCTCTACAGGGGGCGGGGGGCTACACCTTC. Protein sequence: CGAPLQGAGGYTF.

Note on this clonotype: A much bigger clone sits one base away, suggesting this may be a read error. The chain carries TRBV28 and TRBJ2-3; D is uncertain. V dropped 3 bases and J dropped 2 bases, with 9 bases sitting between them. This CDR3 is 14 amino acids long. Germline V gene lookup returns CDR1 MDHEN and CDR2 SYDVKM. This CDR3 is CASSFIWSTDTQYF. The CDR3 DNA reads as TGTGCCAGCAGTTTCATTTGGTCCACAGATACGCAGTATTTT.

V gene TRBV27 combines with J gene TRBJ2-1; perhaps TRBD1 as D (6 bases). The CDR3 consists of 14 residues. Looked up from germline, CDR1 is MNHEY and CDR2 is SMNVEV (reference sequence). V gave up 6 bases and J gave up 8 bases, with 17 bases separating them. This CDR3 is CASRQLTGLYEQFF. CDR3 in DNA: TGTGCCAGCAGACAACTGACAGGACTCTATGAGCAGTTCTTC.

This clonotype was observed many times. The rearrangement links TRBV6-2 or TRBV6-3 to TRBJ1-3; D not certain. V gave up 6 bases and J gave up 0 bases, with 6 bases separating them. The CDR3 runs 13 residues. The germline CDR1 and CDR2 sequences are MNHEY and SVGEGT. CDR3 loop: CASSDNSGNTIYF. In nucleotides, the CDR3 is TGTGCCAGCAGCGACAACTCTGGAAACACCATATATTTT.

This sequence joins TRBV19 and TRBJ2-1; D remains unclear. Germline V gives CDR1 LNHDA, CDR2 SQIVND (reference sequence). The V gene lost 5 bases and the J gene lost 0 bases, with 20 bases spanning the gap. The CDR3 is 18 residues long. The CDR3 bases are TGTGCCAGTAGTCGCGGCCCGGGCGGACCTAGCTCCTACAATGAGCAGTTCTTC. Amino acid sequence: CASSRGPGGPSSYNEQFF. Complete variable domain (other parts from reference TRBV19 and TRBJ2-1): DGGITQSPKYLFRKEGQNVTLSCEQNLNHDAMYWYRQDPGQGLRLIYYSQIVNDFQKGDIAEGYSVSREKKESFPLTVTSAQKNPTAFYLCASSRGPGGPSSYNEQFFGPGTRLTVL.

The V call is TRBV20-1, the J call TRBJ2-7; D remains unclear. V lost 0 bases and J lost 0, with 15 bases in between. Germline V gene lookup returns CDR1 DFQATT and CDR2 SNEGSKA (reference sequence). The CDR3 has 16 residues. The CDR3 sequence is CSARDHTAVRSYEQYF. The CDR3 DNA is TGCAGTGCTAGAGATCACACGGCGGTTCGCTCCTACGAGCAGTACTTC.

This clonotype turned up a few times. J is TRBJ2-7 and V is TRBV7-3; tentative D call: TRBD2 (6 bases). CDR1 and CDR2 from the germline V gene are SGHTA and FQGTGA. V shed 1 base and J shed 4 bases, with 14 bases lying between them. The CDR3 spans 15 residues. CDR3 amino acids: CASSLRASESYEQYF. The CDR3 region has the DNA TGTGCCAGCAGCTTAAGAGCTAGCGAATCTTACGAGCAGTACTTC.

This clonotype was seen repeatedly, ten times or more. The chain carries TRBV15 and TRBJ2-1; D remains ambiguous. Germline V CDR1 and CDR2: LNHNV, YYDKDF (reference sequence). Trimming left V 1 base short and J 2 bases short, with 0 bases between. This CDR3 region has 12 residues. The CDR3 DNA is TGTGCCACCAGCAGAGCCTACAATGAGCAGTTCTTC. This codes for CATSRAYNEQFF.

The chain links TRBV28 to TRBJ2-3; D may be TRBD1 or TRBD2 (7 bases each). V dropped 3 bases and J dropped 6 bases, with 25 bases sitting between them. Germline V gene lookup returns CDR1 MDHEN and CDR2 SYDVKM. The CDR3 has 18 residues. CDR3 loop: CASSFEVLGQEAGDTQYF. CDR3 bases: TGTGCCAGCAGTTTTGAAGTCCTTGGACAGGAAGCGGGGGATACGCAGTATTTT.

This clonotype came up many times. The chain uses TRBV27 and TRBJ1-5; D is perhaps TRBD1 (6 bases). There are 14 residues in the CDR3. The V gene's germline CDR1 is MNHEY and CDR2 SMNVEV (reference sequence). Trimming removed 10 bases at V and 7 bases at J, with 20 bases between. DNA for the CDR3: TGTGCCACCCAAGAGGGGGGGCGCGGGCAGCCCCAGCATTTT. Encoded protein: CATQEGGRGQPQHF.

This clonotype was detected many times. The chain has TRBV6-1 and TRBJ1-4, with D perhaps matching TRBD1 (6 bases). The length of the CDR3 is 16 residues. Trimming took 5 bases from V and 0 from J, leaving 13 bases between them. Germline V gene lookup returns CDR1 MNHNS and CDR2 SASEGT. For the CDR3, the DNA is TGTGCCAGCAGTCCGGGACACAGTACAACTAATGAAAAACTGTTTTTT. It encodes CASSPGHSTTNEKLFF.

As regards this clonotype: A read error is possible here, since a much larger clone lies one base away. This chain joins TRBV20-1 and TRBJ2-3; the match to TRBD1 covers 9 bases. The germline CDR1 and CDR2 sequences are DFQATT and SNEGSKA (reference sequence). The length of the CDR3 is 14 residues. The CDR3 loop reads CSALYRGRTDKQYF. CDR3 nucleotides: TGCAGTGCCCTATACAGGGGGCGCACAGATAAGCAGTATTTT.

This clonotype was seen repeatedly, ten times or more. J is TRBJ2-7 and V is TRBV6-2 or TRBV6-3, with D possibly TRBD1 on 6 matching bases. Looked up from germline, CDR1 is MNHEY and CDR2 is SVGEGT. The CDR3 is made up of 14 amino acids. The germline V and J ends were trimmed by 2 bases and 3 bases, with 11 bases remaining between them. The CDR3 bases are TGTGCCAGCAGTTACCCGGGACACTACTACGAGCAGTACTTC. As protein: CASSYPGHYYEQYF.

The V and J genes are TRBV28 and TRBJ2-2, with D possibly being TRBD1 or TRBD2 (5 bases each). Germline V lookup: CDR1 MDHEN, CDR2 SYDVKM. V lost 5 bases and J lost 7, with 20 bases in between. CDR3 size: 16 residues. This chain's CDR3 is CASSIPRGDVYGELFF. In nucleotides, the CDR3 is TGTGCCAGCAGTATCCCGAGGGGAGACGTTTACGGGGAGCTGTTTTTT.

This chain joins TRBV28 and TRBJ2-1; TRBD1 matches at 7 bases. Germline V gene data show CDR1 as MDHEN and CDR2 as SYDVKM. The CDR3 runs 12 residues. Trimming cost V 6 bases and J 10 bases; bases outside gene matches: 6. The CDR3 sequence is CASRLGQYEQFF. CDR3 sequence (DNA): TGTGCCAGCAGGCTGGGACAGTACGAGCAGTTCTTC.

This clonotype was observed at least ten times. The gene calls are TRBV6-5 and TRBJ1-1, with TRBD1 as a possible D gene (5 bases). Germline V gene data show CDR1 as MNHEY and CDR2 as SVGAGI. Trimming stripped 2 bases from V and 4 bases from J, with 11 bases between. The CDR3 length is 14 residues. The CDR3 coding sequence is TGTGCCAGCAGTTACAGGGGAGACGGCACTGAAGCTTTCTTT. Its translation: CASSYRGDGTEAFF.

This clonotype was recorded a few times. The genes are TRBV2 and TRBJ2-5, with 9 nucleotides matching TRBD1. V lost 6 bases, J lost 5 bases, and 7 bases stayed unmatched. Per the germline V gene, CDR1 is SNHLY and CDR2 is FYNNEI. The CDR3 has 14 residues. Written as DNA, the CDR3 is TGTGCCAGCAGCGCGACAGGGGGAGGGGAGACCCAGTACTTC. It encodes CASSATGGGETQYF.

As concerns this clonotype: This could be a read error, since a much larger clone is one nucleotide away. The J gene is TRBJ2-5, the V gene TRBV6-2 or TRBV6-3; D gene ambiguous. This CDR3 comprises 15 residues. Germline values: CDR1 MNHEY, CDR2 SVGEGT. As DNA, the CDR3 is TGTGCCAGCAGTCGCGCTTCGGTACTCGGCGAGACCAAGTACTTC. Its protein product is CASSRASVLGETKYF.

With respect to this clonotype: Just one base apart from a much larger clone, this may be a read error. The chain uses TRBV6-5 and TRBJ2-1; D is tentatively TRBD1 or TRBD2 (5 bases each). V lost 2 bases and J 10 bases, leaving 15 bases between the germline ends. The length of the CDR3 is 14 residues. CDR1 and CDR2 (germline): MNHEY, SVGAGI. The CDR3 DNA reads TGTGCCAGCAGTTACAGGGACGGTAACTACGAGCAGTTCTTC. Its translation is CASSYRDGNYEQFF.

The table lists this clonotype with a few counts. V and J are TRBV7-2 and TRBJ2-1, with D possibly being TRBD1 or TRBD2 (5 bases each). The CDR3 sequence is 14 residues long. V gave up 2 bases and J gave up 9 bases, with 14 bases separating them. The germline CDR1 and CDR2 sequences are SGHTA and FQGNSA. The CDR3 reads CASSLNRERGEQFF. The DNA for the CDR3 is TGTGCCAGCAGCTTAAACCGGGAAAGGGGTGAGCAGTTCTTC.

The chain carries TRBV15 and TRBJ1-2, with unresolved D. CDR1 and CDR2 (germline): LNHNV, YYDKDF (reference sequence). V was cut by 3 bases and J by 4 bases, with 12 bases left in between. The CDR3 contains 14 residues. The CDR3 here is CATSSDGPFYGYTF. As DNA, the CDR3 is TGTGCCACCAGCAGTGACGGACCCTTCTATGGCTACACCTTC.

This clonotype was detected a few times. J is TRBJ1-5 and V is TRBV2, with 8 positions matching TRBD1. Per the germline V gene, CDR1 is SNHLY and CDR2 is FYNNEI. This CDR3 comprises 15 residues. J gave up 6 bases and V 6 bases, and 10 bases lay outside the gene matches. This CDR3 reads CASRKAPGGLQPQHF. The CDR3 nucleotides are TGTGCCAGCAGGAAGGCGCCAGGGGGCCTTCAGCCCCAGCATTTT.

This clonotype was observed once. CDR3 in DNA: TGCAGCGTTGATAGCGGGTCGGGCACCGGGGAGCTGTTTTTT. Translated: CSVDSGSGTGELFF. This chain links TRBV29-1 with TRBJ2-2; 7 bases are shared with TRBD2. This CDR3 spans 14 amino acids. From germline, CDR1 is SQVTM and CDR2 ANQGSEA. The J segment lost 4 bases and the V segment lost 3 bases, leaving 5 bases of the junction unmatched.

Concerning this clonotype: A read error is possible here, since a much larger clone lies one base away. The chain employs TRBV6-1 and TRBJ2-1; 8 bases agree with TRBD2. CDR1 and CDR2 from the germline V gene are MNHNS and SASEGT. The CDR3 runs 17 residues. CDR3 region: CAGSEWSAGGTFNEQFF. CDR3 sequence (DNA): TGTGCCGGCAGTGAATGGTCGGCGGGAGGAACATTCAATGAGCAGTTCTTC.

This clonotype was counted between two and nine times. The V call is TRBV20-1, the J call TRBJ2-3, with TRBD2 matching over 9 bases. Germline loops: CDR1 DFQATT, CDR2 SNEGSKA (reference sequence). V was pared by 6 bases and J by 7 bases, with 14 bases of the junction left unmatched. This CDR3 is built from 15 residues. CDR3 coding DNA: TGCAGTGCAACCGACGGTGGGACTAGCCCCCATACGCAGTATTTT. It yields the protein CSATDGGTSPHTQYF.

This clonotype showed up just a few times. V and J are TRBV20-1 and TRBJ2-3; TRBD2 matches 11 bases. With 0 bases clipped from V and 4 bases from J, the junction kept 6 bases outside the gene matches. CDR1 DFQATT and CDR2 SNEGSKA come from the germline V gene (reference sequence). The CDR3 totals 16 residues. CDR3 loop: CSARDPLAGVSDTQYF. The CDR3 coding sequence is TGCAGTGCTAGAGATCCACTAGCGGGAGTTTCAGATACGCAGTATTTT.